The 21 T cell receptor beta chains reported below all come from one sample, sequenced in a study of Graves' ophthalmopathy and Graves' hyperthyroidism. RNA transcripts were the source from which TCR beta CDR3 regions were amplified. The authors performed first-round RT-PCR with HTBI primers and then a second-round multiplex PCR. TCRdb itself ran the multiplex PCR reads through MiXCR, one entry per CDR3 protein. In the table there are about 370,000 distinct CDR3 sequences, about a sixth of which are singletons. Sequencing was done on a sample of peripheral blood. The receptors come from an adult woman with stable Graves' hyperthyroidism.

In this sample, this clonotype turned up many times. The chain joins TRBV29-1 to TRBJ1-1, with unresolved D. Germline values: CDR1 SQVTM, CDR2 ANQGSEA. CDR3 size: 11 residues. With 4 bases removed from V and 8 bases from J, the gap between germline ends came to 11 bases. DNA of the CDR3: TGCAGCGTTGTTGACCAAACGGAAGCTTTCTTT. It specifies CSVVDQTEAFF.

This clonotype was counted at least ten times. V and J are TRBV6-4 and TRBJ1-5; 7 bases line up with TRBD1. Trimming removed 6 bases from V and 1 base from J; junction bases left unmatched: 12. This CDR3 region has 17 residues. In germline, CDR1 is MRHNA, CDR2 SNTAGT. This chain's CDR3 is CASRKLGGRESNQPQHF. The CDR3 DNA reads as TGTGCCAGCAGAAAGTTAGGGGGCAGGGAAAGCAATCAGCCCCAGCATTTT.

The chain carries TRBV12-3 or TRBV12-4 and TRBJ2-7, with a tentative D call TRBD1 (5 bases). This CDR3 is built from 11 residues. The V gene lost 6 bases and the J gene lost 7 bases, with 10 bases spanning the gap. CDR3 sequence: CASSLNREQYF. CDR3 DNA: TGTGCCAGCAGCCTCAACAGGGAGCAGTACTTC.

This clonotype was observed at least ten times. The chain combines TRBV12-3 or TRBV12-4 with TRBJ1-1; D is unclear. V was shortened by 1 base and J by 8 bases, with 14 bases between the two germline ends. CDR3 size: 14 residues. This chain's CDR3 is CASSLGWAEREAFF. CDR3 sequence (DNA): TGTGCCAGCAGTTTAGGTTGGGCAGAAAGAGAAGCTTTCTTT.

This clonotype was seen ten or more times. The chain recombines TRBV6-2 or TRBV6-3 with TRBJ2-7; a possible D gene is TRBD2 (5 bases). The length of the CDR3 is 16 residues. V gave up 4 bases and J gave up 0 bases, with 16 bases separating them. Germline CDR1 is MNHEY and CDR2 is SVGEGT. The CDR3 protein is CASSSPRTHNSYEQYF. For the CDR3, the DNA is TGTGCCAGCAGTTCACCAAGGACTCATAACTCCTACGAGCAGTACTTC.

This clonotype was seen many times. This chain connects TRBV28 to TRBJ2-3; the D gene could be TRBD1 or TRBD2 (5 bases each). The CDR3 consists of 17 residues. The germline V and J ends were trimmed by 5 bases and 1 base, with 19 bases remaining between them. Looked up from germline, CDR1 is MDHEN and CDR2 is SYDVKM. The CDR3 DNA reads TGTGCCAGCAGTCCACCTGGTTGGAGAGGGGGCACAGATACGCAGTATTTT. Protein product: CASSPPGWRGGTDTQYF.

This clonotype was seen repeatedly, ten times or more. V usage is TRBV30 and J usage is TRBJ1-1; no reliable D call. The CDR3 spans 12 residues. Trimming left V 5 bases short and J 4 bases short, with 11 bases between. Germline V gives CDR1 GTSNPN, CDR2 SVGIG (reference sequence). CDR3 loop: CAWERESTEAFF. The CDR3 DNA is TGTGCCTGGGAAAGGGAGAGCACTGAAGCTTTCTTT.

This rearrangement joins TRBV20-1 to TRBJ2-7; maybe TRBD1 (5 bases). Between the trimmed V and J ends, which lost 2 bases and 2 bases, there was a span of 10 bases. The CDR3 loop spans 13 amino acids. The germline V gene has CDR1 DFQATT and CDR2 SNEGSKA (reference sequence). CDR3 residues: CSARTGRTYEQYF. CDR3 bases: TGCAGTGCTAGAACAGGACGAACCTACGAGCAGTACTTC.

This clonotype occurred many times. For the CDR3, the DNA is TGTGCCAGCTCACCAACGGGGTCAGGAAATCAGCCCCAGCATTTT. Its protein is CASSPTGSGNQPQHF. V and J are TRBV18 and TRBJ1-5; D not certain. In germline, CDR1 is KGHSH, CDR2 LQKENI. V was cut by 2 bases and J by 4 bases, with 12 bases left in between. The CDR3 is 15 amino acids.

This clonotype has a handful of counts. The chain uses TRBV19 and TRBJ1-1; 7 positions agree with TRBD1. Germline trimming cut 4 bases from V and 4 bases from J; bases unmatched to any gene: 9. The CDR3 contains 15 residues. Germline V CDR1 and CDR2: LNHDA, SQIVND (reference sequence). The CDR3 reads CASSSQGGNPTEAFF. CDR3 nucleotide sequence: TGTGCCAGTAGTAGCCAGGGGGGAAACCCCACTGAAGCTTTCTTT.

This clonotype was observed at least ten times. This chain connects TRBV28 to TRBJ2-7; 10 nucleotides line up with TRBD1. Germline-derived CDR1 and CDR2 are MDHEN and SYDVKM. J lost 4 bases, V lost 4 bases, and 13 bases had no gene match. CDR3 length: 17 residues. CDR3 sequence: CASSSQAGTGVRYEQYF. The CDR3, as DNA: TGTGCCAGCAGTTCCCAGGCCGGGACAGGGGTTCGGTACGAGCAGTACTTC.

In its sample, this clonotype was seen many times. This chain uses TRBV5-1 with TRBJ2-5; 9 bases match TRBD2. Germline V CDR1 and CDR2: SGHRS, YFSETQ. The V and J ends lost 6 bases and 5 bases, in that order; junction bases with no gene match: 8. This CDR3 has 14 residues. This chain's CDR3 is CASTDPSGKETQYF. DNA for the CDR3: TGCGCCAGCACCGATCCTAGCGGGAAGGAGACCCAGTACTTC.

This clonotype was counted ten times or more. The V gene is TRBV29-1, the J gene TRBJ2-6, with TRBD1 as a possible D gene (5 bases). The CDR3 has 14 residues. Germline CDR1 and CDR2: SQVTM and ANQGSEA. Trimming removed 1 base at V and 1 base at J, with 5 bases between. For the CDR3, the DNA is TGCAGCGTTGAAGCAGGGTCTGGGGCCAACGTCCTGACTTTC. Amino acid sequence: CSVEAGSGANVLTF.

V gene TRBV19 combines with J gene TRBJ1-1; 7 bases are a match to TRBD1. V lost 4 bases, J lost 6 bases, and 5 bases stayed unmatched. Germline loops: CDR1 LNHDA, CDR2 SQIVND (reference sequence). The CDR3 runs to 13 residues. The CDR3 DNA sequence: TGTGCCAGTAGTACCCTTGGGACAGCTGAAGCTTTCTTT. Protein sequence: CASSTLGTAEAFF.

In this sample, this clonotype turned up many times. This chain joins TRBV28 and TRBJ1-2; possibly TRBD1 for D (6 bases). The CDR3 runs 16 residues. Deletions cut 3 bases from V and 0 bases from J, with 14 bases between. The germline gives CDR1 MDHEN, CDR2 SYDVKM. CDR3 DNA sequence: TGTGCCAGCAGTTTTCACGGGGGGGGCGCTAACTATGGCTACACCTTC. Its protein product is CASSFHGGGANYGYTF.

In its sample, this clonotype was seen a few times. This chain connects TRBV7-9 to TRBJ2-7; D gene unclear. Germline V gives CDR1 SEHNR, CDR2 FQNEAQ (reference sequence). Trimming removed 1 base from V and 4 bases from J, with 14 bases in between. This CDR3 has 15 residues. In DNA form, the CDR3 reads TGTGCCAGCAGCTTAGAGGTGGGATTTTCGTACGAGCAGTACTTC. Amino acid sequence: CASSLEVGFSYEQYF.

This clonotype has ten or more counts. J is TRBJ1-1 and V is TRBV5-1; D might be TRBD1 (5 bases). The CDR3 is 11 residues long. The V gene's germline CDR1 is SGHRS and CDR2 YFSETQ. The V end was cut by 4 bases, the J end by 7 bases, with 8 bases between. CDR3 protein: CASSAGNEAFF. CDR3 in DNA: TGCGCCAGCAGCGCAGGGAATGAAGCTTTCTTT.

At least ten counts were recorded for this clonotype. The CDR3 sequence is CASSKARDTGELFF. The CDR3 DNA is TGTGCCAGCAGCAAGGCACGGGACACCGGGGAGCTGTTTTTT. The J gene is TRBJ2-2, the V gene TRBV11-3; D remains unclear. Germline values: CDR1 SGHNT, CDR2 YENEEA. Trimming removed 5 bases at V and 3 bases at J, with 10 bases between. The CDR3 extends over 14 amino acids.

This clonotype was seen repeatedly, ten times or more. Compared with germline, one end of the junction differs, possibly owing to a read error. V is TRBV11-1 and J is TRBJ2-7; 11 positions agree with TRBD1. The CDR3 totals 15 residues. Per the germline V gene, CDR1 is SGHAT and CDR2 is FQDESV (reference sequence). DNA of the CDR3: TGCGCCAGCAGCTTAAGGACAGGGGGCGCGTACGAGCAGTACTTC. This encodes CASSLRTGGAYEQYF.

This CDR3 reads CASSDRRLWGYTF. As DNA, the CDR3 is TGTGCCAGCAGTGATCGGCGCCTATGGGGCTACACCTTC. V is TRBV6-4 and J is TRBJ1-2; D gene unclear. Germline assignment: CDR1 MRHNA and CDR2 SNTAGT. The CDR3 extends over 13 amino acids. Trimming cost V 3 bases and J 8 bases, with 13 bases left between them.

This clonotype was observed at least ten times. The chain links TRBV4-3 to TRBJ2-5; D remains ambiguous. This CDR3 is 14 amino acids long. The V end was cut by 0 bases, the J end by 4 bases, with 9 bases between. The germline CDR1 and CDR2 sequences are LGHNA and YSLEER. CDR3 DNA sequence: TGCGCCAGCAGCCAAGATCCGAATACAGAGACCCAGTACTTC. Residues: CASSQDPNTETQYF.